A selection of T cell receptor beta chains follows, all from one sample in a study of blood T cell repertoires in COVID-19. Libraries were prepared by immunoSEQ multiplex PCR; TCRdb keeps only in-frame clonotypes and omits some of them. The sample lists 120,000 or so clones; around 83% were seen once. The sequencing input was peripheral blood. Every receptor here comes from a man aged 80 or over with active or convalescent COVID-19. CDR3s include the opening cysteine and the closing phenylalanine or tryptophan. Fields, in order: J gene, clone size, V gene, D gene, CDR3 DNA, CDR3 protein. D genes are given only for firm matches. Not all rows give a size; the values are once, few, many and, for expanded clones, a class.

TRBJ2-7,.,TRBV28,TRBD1,TGTGCCAGCTCCGGACAGGGCCCTTTCTACGAGCAGTACTTC,CASSGQGPFYEQYF
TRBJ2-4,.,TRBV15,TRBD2,TGTGCCACCAGCAGAGTCGGGGGGACGGACATTCAGTACTTC,CATSRVGGTDIQYF
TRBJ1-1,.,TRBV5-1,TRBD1,TGCGCCAGCAGCCTCACAGGGGCTGAAGCTTTCTTT,CASSLTGAEAFF
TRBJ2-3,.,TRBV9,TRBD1,TGTGCCAGCAGTTTGACAGGGGGGGTAGATACGCAGTATTTT,CASSLTGGVDTQYF
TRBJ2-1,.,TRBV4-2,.,TGTGCCAGCAGCCAAGCCGGGGACTTAGATGAGCAGTTCTTC,CASSQAGDLDEQFF
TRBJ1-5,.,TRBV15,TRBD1,TGTGCCACCAGCAGCGGACAGGGAGGGGAGCCCCAGCATTTT,CATSSGQGGEPQHF
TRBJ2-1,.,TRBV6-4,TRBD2,TGTGCCAGCAGTGGGACTAGCAATGAGCAGTTCTTC,CASSGTSNEQFF
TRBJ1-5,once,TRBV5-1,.,TGCGCCAGCAGCTTGGGGGCAGGGCGTAATCAGCCCCAGCATTTT,CASSLGAGRNQPQHF
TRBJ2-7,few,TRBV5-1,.,TGCGCCAGCAGCGCGGACAGCTACGAGCAGTACTTC,CASSADSYEQYF
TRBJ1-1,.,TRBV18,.,TGTGCCAGCTCACCGGAGACAGTGACCACTGAAGCTTTCTTT,CASSPETVTTEAFF
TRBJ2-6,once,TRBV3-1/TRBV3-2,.,TGTGCCAGCAGCCAAGATCTCCCCTCTGGGGCCAACGTCCTGACTTTC,CASSQDLPSGANVLTF
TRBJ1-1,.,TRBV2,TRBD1,TGTGCCAGCAAGGGACAGCAAGACACTGAAGCTTTCTTT,CASKGQQDTEAFF
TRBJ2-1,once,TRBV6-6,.,TGTGCCAGCAGTTACCCGGAGACCTACAATGAGCAGTTCTTC,CASSYPETYNEQFF
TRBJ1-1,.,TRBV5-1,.,TGCGCCAGCAGCTTGGGACTGGGTAATTTCGGCACTGAAGCTTTCTTT,CASSLGLGNFGTEAFF
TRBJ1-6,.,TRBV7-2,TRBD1,TGTGCCAGCAGCATGACAGGGACCGATAATTCACCCCTCCACTTT,CASSMTGTDNSPLHF
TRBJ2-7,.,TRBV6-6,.,TGTGCCAGCAGTTACCAGAGAGGCTACGAGCAGTACTTC,CASSYQRGYEQYF
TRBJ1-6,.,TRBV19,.,TGTGCCAGTAGTATAACAGGTGCCGGAGGGGCCTATAATTCACCCCTCCACTTT,CASSITGAGGAYNSPLHF
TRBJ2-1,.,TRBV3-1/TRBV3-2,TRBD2,TGTGCCAGCAGCCATTACGGGACTAGCGGGGTTGAGCAGTTCTTC,CASSHYGTSGVEQFF
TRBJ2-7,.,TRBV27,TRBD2,TGTGCCAGCAGTCCGCGTGGGAGCGGGGGTGAGCAGTACTTC,CASSPRGSGGEQYF
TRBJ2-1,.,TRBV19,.,TGTGCCAGTAGTATAGCCCCGGTGTTCGGGGGACAGACTAGGGATGAGCAGTTCTTC,CASSIAPVFGGQTRDEQFF
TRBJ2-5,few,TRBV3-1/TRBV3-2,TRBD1,TGTGCCAGCAGCCCCCCAAGGGACAGAGAGACCCAGTACTTC,CASSPPRDRETQYF
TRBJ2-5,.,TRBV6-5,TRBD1,TGTGCCAGCAGTTACGGGACAGGCCCCCAAGAGACCCAGTACTTC,CASSYGTGPQETQYF
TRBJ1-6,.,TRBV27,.,TGTGCCAGCAGTTGGACGGGGAATTCACCCCTCCACTTT,CASSWTGNSPLHF
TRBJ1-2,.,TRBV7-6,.,TGTGCCAGCAGCCAAGGGGGACCGTCGGGGTACTATGGCTACACCTTC,CASSQGGPSGYYGYTF
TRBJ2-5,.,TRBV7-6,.,TGTGCCAGCAGCTATCGGTTCCAAGAGACCCAGTACTTC,CASSYRFQETQYF
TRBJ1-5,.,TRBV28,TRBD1,TGTGCCAGCAGGGGACAGAGCTCATCAAATCAGCCCCAGCATTTT,CASRGQSSSNQPQHF
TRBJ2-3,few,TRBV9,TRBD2,TGTGCCAGCAGCGTAGGATTTGGGACTACTTTCGATACGCAGTATTTT,CASSVGFGTTFDTQYF
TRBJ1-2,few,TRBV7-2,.,TGTGCCAGCAGCCCCCCCGCCGGGACTAACTATGGCTACACCTTC,CASSPPAGTNYGYTF
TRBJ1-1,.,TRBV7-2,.,TGTGCCAGCAGCTCCTACGGGAACACTGAAGCTTTCTTT,CASSSYGNTEAFF
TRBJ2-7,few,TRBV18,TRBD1,TGTGCCAGCTCACCACCCGGAGGACAGGGGGCCTACGAGCAGTACTTC,CASSPPGGQGAYEQYF
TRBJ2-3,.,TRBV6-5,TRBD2,TGTGCCAGCAGACCAACCGCCGGGACTAGCAAGTATTTT,CASRPTAGTSKYF
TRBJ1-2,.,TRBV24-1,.,TGTGCCACCAGTGATTTGGAGAGCTCCTATGGCTACACCTTC,CATSDLESSYGYTF
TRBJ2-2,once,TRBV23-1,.,TGCGCCAGCAGCCTAACAGGGTACACCGGGGAGCTGTTTTTT,CASSLTGYTGELFF
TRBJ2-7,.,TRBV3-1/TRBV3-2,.,TGTGCCAGCAGCCATGCTACCTACGAGCAGTACTTC,CASSHATYEQYF
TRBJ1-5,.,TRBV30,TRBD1,TGTGCCTGGAGTTGGGACAGCGAACAGCCCCAGCATTTT,CAWSWDSEQPQHF
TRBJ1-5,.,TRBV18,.,TGTGCCAGCTCACCCGACAACGGCAATCAGCCCCAGCATTTT,CASSPDNGNQPQHF
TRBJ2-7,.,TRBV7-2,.,TGTGCCAGCAGCCCAAACCCCTTCGGGGGGCTTGAGCAGTACTTC,CASSPNPFGGLEQYF
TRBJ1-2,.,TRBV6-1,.,TGTGCCAGCAGTGAAGAAGGGGCGTTTCGGGACTATGGCTACACCTTC,CASSEEGAFRDYGYTF
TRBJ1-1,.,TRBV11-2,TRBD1,TGTGCCAGCAGCTTTGACAGGGGAACTGAAGCTTTCTTT,CASSFDRGTEAFF
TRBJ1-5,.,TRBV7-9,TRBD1,TGTGCCAGCAGCTTGGGGACAGGGGGCAATCAGCCCCAGCATTTT,CASSLGTGGNQPQHF
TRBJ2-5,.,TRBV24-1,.,TGTGCCACCAGTGACCGGGGAGAGACCCAGTACTTC,CATSDRGETQYF
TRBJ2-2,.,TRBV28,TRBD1,TGTGCCACGACCCGGACAGGTTCTACCGGGGAGCTGTTTTTT,CATTRTGSTGELFF